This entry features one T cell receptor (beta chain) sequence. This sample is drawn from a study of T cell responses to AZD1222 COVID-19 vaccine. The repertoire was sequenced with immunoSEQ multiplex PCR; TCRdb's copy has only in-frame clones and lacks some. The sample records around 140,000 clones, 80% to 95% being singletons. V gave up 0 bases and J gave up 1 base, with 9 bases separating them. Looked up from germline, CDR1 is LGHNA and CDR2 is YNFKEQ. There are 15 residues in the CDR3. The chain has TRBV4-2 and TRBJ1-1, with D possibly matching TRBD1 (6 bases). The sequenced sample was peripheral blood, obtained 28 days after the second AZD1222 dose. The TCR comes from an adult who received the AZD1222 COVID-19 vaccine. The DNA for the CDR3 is TGTGCCAGCAGCCAAGAGGGGACAACGAACACTGAAGCTTTCTTT. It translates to CASSQEGTTNTEAFF.